This T cell receptor beta chain was identified in a study of post-analysis software for immune sequencing data. Carried by the TCR beta cDNA libraries were unique molecular identifiers. TCRdb redid the calling of the PCR reads with MiXCR, one entry per CDR3 protein. The table records about 460,000 distinct CDR3 sequences, approximately 45% of them present only once. This CDR3 is 14 amino acids long. Germline values: CDR1 DFQATT, CDR2 SNEGSKA (reference sequence). Trimming cost V 2 bases and J 5 bases; bases outside gene matches: 8. Findings of the study overall: In patients, TRBV5-6, TRBV5-1 and TRBV20-1 belonged to five TRBV segments found more frequently than in controls.

Worth noting for this clonotype: Its antigen is undetermined.

This clonotype originated in a girl aged 10-17 years with multiple sclerosis. What was sequenced was blood. V and J are TRBV20-1 and TRBJ2-7; 8 nucleotides align to TRBD2. The CDR3 region has the DNA TGCAGTGCTAGATCCGGGACTAGTGTCGACGAGCAGTACTTC. The encoded protein is CSARSGTSVDEQYF.